The clone carrying this T cell receptor (beta chain) was seen more than once but under ten times. Its antigen is not identified. The donors were members of the validation cohort, which comprised 120 subjects and was separate from the first cohort of fewer than 700 subjects. This CDR3 is 11 amino acids long. CDR1 is SGHVS, CDR2 FNYEAQ, per germline. The V end lost 0 bases, the J end lost 7 bases, and 0 bases lay between the germline ends. The sample is drawn from a study of cytomegalovirus exposure and HLA in healthy donors. Notes on the study in general: Investigators reported over 150 TCR beta chains as tied to cytomegalovirus. CMV antigen specificity was confirmed in vitro for three CMV-associated chains. Most TCR sequences showed up rarely, but some public TCRs showed up in many donors.

Sequencing used immunoSEQ multiplex PCR; TCRdb keeps in-frame clones, though not all of them. This table holds 220,000 or so clones, roughly 83% found once. The source material was PBMCs. The chain recombines TRBV7-6 with TRBJ2-2, with unresolved D. This clonotype was sampled from a woman in her 30s in good health and CMV-seropositive. In DNA form, the CDR3 reads TGTGCCAGCAGCTTAGCCGGGGAGCTGTTTTTT. Amino acids: CASSLAGELFF.